This TCR beta chain was sequenced in a study of technical replicates of blood from a handful of donors. The protocol was immunoSEQ multiplex PCR, while the TCRdb copy is restricted to in-frame clones and leaves out a portion. Here the sample spans around 70,000 clones, roughly 94% being singletons. This TCR came from a human donor in good health. The material sequenced was T cells isolated from PBMCs.

CDR3 in amino acids: CASSLDGGPDLSYEQYF. In DNA, the CDR3 is TGTGCCAGCAGCTTAGATGGAGGGCCAGATCTCTCCTACGAGCAGTACTTC. The rearrangement links TRBV11-3 to TRBJ2-7; tentatively, D is TRBD2 (6 bases). Germline V CDR1 and CDR2: SGHNT, YENEEA. CDR3 length: 17 amino acids. Trimming cost V 0 bases and J 0 bases, with 15 bases left between them.